This T cell receptor (beta chain) was identified during a study of T-cell memory formation after mild COVID-19. The wider study: Largely donor-specific sequence clusters came from two donors.

TCRdb re-called the 5' RACE reads through MiXCR, storing one row per CDR3 protein. This table holds approximately 350,000 distinct CDR3 sequences, 25% to 30% found once. This clonotype was detected a few times. CDR1 SQVTM and CDR2 ANQGSEA come from the germline V gene. The CDR3 runs 13 residues. The V and J ends lost 4 bases and 9 bases respectively, with 18 bases between them. The material sequenced was PBMCs or a T cell subset sorted from them (not recorded which). This clonotype was obtained from an adult woman who had mild COVID-19 (a few samples of this study predate the infection). Cell type and time point are not known. The genes are TRBV29-1 and TRBJ2-5, with a possible D match to TRBD2 (5 bases). The CDR3: CSVVGPSVEAQYF. The CDR3 nucleotides are TGCAGCGTTGTAGGGCCCTCCGTGGAGGCCCAGTACTTC.